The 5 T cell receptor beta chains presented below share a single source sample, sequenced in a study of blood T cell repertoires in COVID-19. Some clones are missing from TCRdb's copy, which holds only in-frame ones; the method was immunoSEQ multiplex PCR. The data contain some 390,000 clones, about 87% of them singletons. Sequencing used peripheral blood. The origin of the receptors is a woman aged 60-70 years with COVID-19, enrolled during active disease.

DNA of the CDR3: TGTGCCAGCACCTTGCCGGCGGCAGGGAAGGACGAGCAGTACTTC. This translates into CASTLPAAGKDEQYF. The chain combines TRBV21-1 with TRBJ2-7; the table gives TRBD1 as D, unverified against the DNA. TRBV21-1 is noted as a pseudogene. The CDR3 loop spans 15 amino acids.

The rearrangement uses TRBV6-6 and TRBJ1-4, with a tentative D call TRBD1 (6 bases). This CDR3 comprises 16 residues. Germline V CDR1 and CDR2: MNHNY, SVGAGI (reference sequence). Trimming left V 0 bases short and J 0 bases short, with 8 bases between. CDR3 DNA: TGTGCCAGCAGTTACTCCTCAGGGGCAACTAATGAAAAACTGTTTTTT. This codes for CASSYSSGATNEKLFF.

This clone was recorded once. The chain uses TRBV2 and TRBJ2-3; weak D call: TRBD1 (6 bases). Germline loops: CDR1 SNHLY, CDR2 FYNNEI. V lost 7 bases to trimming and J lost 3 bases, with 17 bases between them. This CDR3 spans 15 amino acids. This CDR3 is CASTRGQTPTDTQYF. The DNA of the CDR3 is TGTGCCAGCACGAGAGGACAGACACCAACAGATACGCAGTATTTT.

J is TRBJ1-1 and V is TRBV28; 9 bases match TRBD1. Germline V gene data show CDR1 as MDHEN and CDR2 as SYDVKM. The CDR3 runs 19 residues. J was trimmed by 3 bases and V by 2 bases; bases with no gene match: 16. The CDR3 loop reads CASSLLLVGTGLAYTEAFF. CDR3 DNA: TGTGCCAGCAGTTTACTCCTGGTTGGGACAGGGTTAGCCTACACTGAAGCTTTCTTT.

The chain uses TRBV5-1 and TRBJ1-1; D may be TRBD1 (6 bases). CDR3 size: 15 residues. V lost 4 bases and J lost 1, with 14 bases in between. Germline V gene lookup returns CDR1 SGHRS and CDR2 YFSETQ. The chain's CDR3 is CASSDGSRGNTEAFF. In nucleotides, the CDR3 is TGCGCCAGCAGCGACGGAAGCAGGGGGAACACTGAAGCTTTCTTT.